The 26 T cell receptor beta chains below come from one sample, sequenced in a study of blood T cells in healthy people across ages. Sample-barcoded 5' priming and a J-beta primer mix drove a second PCR of about 6 to 12 cycles. TCRdb independently ran MiXCR on the 5' RACE reads; one entry per CDR3 protein. The table lists 600,000 to 800,000 distinct CDR3 sequences, 20% to 25% of them singletons. Source material: blood. These receptors came from a man aged 65 to 85 in good health.

This clonotype was counted only a few times. The chain carries TRBV7-2 and TRBJ2-7; 7 bases are shared with TRBD2. The CDR3 extends over 16 amino acids. The V gene's germline CDR1 is SGHTA and CDR2 FQGNSA. V lost 4 bases, J lost 3 bases, and 12 bases stayed unmatched. In nucleotides, the CDR3 is TGTGCCAGCAGCTCTGGGCCGGGATGGGAGGGCTACGAGCAGTACTTC. As protein: CASSSGPGWEGYEQYF.

The chain carries TRBV21-1 and TRBJ2-2; the table's D gene call, TRBD1, was not cross checked with the DNA. TRBV21-1 is labeled a pseudogene. The CDR3 is 16 residues long. The CDR3 loop is CASSKGEDSGTGELFF. CDR3 nucleotides: TGTGCCAGCAGCAAAGGGGAGGACAGTGGCACCGGGGAGCTGTTTTTT.

V and J are TRBV6-2 or TRBV6-3 and TRBJ2-7; the D is unclear. V lost 3 bases, J lost 3 bases, and 9 bases lay in between. CDR1 is MNHEY and CDR2 is SVGEGT in the germline V gene. The CDR3 length is 13 residues. CDR3 in DNA: TGTGCCAGCAGTTATATCGTCAACTACGAGCAGTACTTC. This encodes CASSYIVNYEQYF.

This clonotype occurred a few times. The DNA for the CDR3 is TGCAGTGCTAGAAGGGGGACCCCAGATCAGCCCCAGCATTTT. The encoded protein is CSARRGTPDQPQHF. This chain connects TRBV20-1 to TRBJ1-5; the D gene is possibly TRBD1 (6 bases). The CDR3 sequence is 14 residues long. Trimming stripped 2 bases from V and 5 bases from J, with 13 bases between. The V gene's germline CDR1 is DFQATT and CDR2 SNEGSKA (reference sequence).

This clonotype came up many times. The genes are TRBV18 and TRBJ2-5; D is possibly TRBD1 (6 bases). The CDR3 sequence is 13 residues long. The V end lost 6 bases, the J end lost 5 bases, and 13 bases lay between the germline ends. The germline V gene has CDR1 KGHSH and CDR2 LQKENI. CDR3 residues: CASSQDSRETQYF. CDR3 coding DNA: TGTGCCAGCTCCCAGGACAGTCGGGAGACCCAGTACTTC.

Comments on this clonotype: Germline is not matched at one junction end, which may reflect a read error. This sequence joins TRBV20-1 and TRBJ2-5, with 9 positions matching TRBD1. There are 17 residues in the CDR3. Germline CDR1 is DFQATT and CDR2 is SNEGSKA (reference sequence). CDR3 region: CSSRAPDRGVPQETQYF. DNA for the CDR3: TGCAGTTCTAGAGCCCCGGACAGGGGAGTCCCCCAAGAGACCCAGTACTTC.

Concerning this clonotype itself: At one of its ends the junction is not consistent with the germline gene, which may arise from a read error. The chain combines TRBV29-1 with TRBJ2-5, with unresolved D. The CDR3 extends over 13 amino acids. The germline V gene has CDR1 SQVTM and CDR2 ANQGSEA. The CDR3 DNA sequence: TGCAGCGGGGCTGTAGTTGTCCAAGAGACCCGGTACTTC. This gives the protein CSGAVVVQETRYF.

At least ten counts were recorded for this clonotype. The chain uses TRBV5-6 and TRBJ2-1, with a weak D call TRBD2 (5 bases). The CDR3 has 13 amino acids. Germline V gives CDR1 SGHDT, CDR2 YYEEEE. Trimming left V 0 bases short and J 8 bases short, with 9 bases between. CDR3 region: CASSLGGYHEQFF. CDR3 DNA sequence: TGTGCCAGCAGCTTGGGAGGGTACCATGAGCAGTTCTTC.

The V gene is TRBV18, the J gene TRBJ2-3; D not resolved. The CDR3 runs to 14 residues. Per germline, CDR1 KGHSH and CDR2 LQKENI. V lost 5 bases and J 3 bases, leaving 12 bases between the germline ends. CDR3 in amino acids: CASSAKMGTDTQYF. The DNA for the CDR3 is TGTGCCAGCTCAGCAAAAATGGGGACAGATACGCAGTATTTT.

For this clonotype: This CDR3 fails to terminate in the conserved phenylalanine or tryptophan, so it likely reflects a read error. Because the CDR3's place on the DNA is in doubt, the DNA is left out and the CDR3 is given as listed by TCRdb. The rearrangement links TRBV7-9 to TRBJ2-5; TRBD1, the D gene given by the table, was not confirmed from the DNA. The CDR3 numbers 11 amino acids, ends counted. Per germline, CDR1 SEHNR and CDR2 FQNEAQ (reference sequence). CDR3 sequence: CASSLEDRVNI.

This chain uses TRBV18 with TRBJ2-1; no firm D call. The CDR3 consists of 15 residues. Germline V gene sequence: CDR1 KGHSH, CDR2 LQKENI. V was clipped by 5 bases and J by 5 bases, with 16 bases between them. CDR3 region: CASSSAAFENNEQFF. For the CDR3, the DNA is TGTGCCAGCTCATCAGCAGCGTTCGAGAACAATGAGCAGTTCTTC.

The chain combines TRBV24-1 with TRBJ2-5; TRBD1 is a possible D gene (6 bases). The CDR3 is 13 residues long. V dropped 7 bases and J dropped 5 bases, with 13 bases sitting between them. Germline-derived CDR1 and CDR2 are KGHDR and SFDVKD. The CDR3 spells CATSRTVGETQYF. CDR3 DNA: TGTGCCACCAGCCGGACAGTCGGGGAGACCCAGTACTTC.

The chain is built from TRBV5-1 and TRBJ2-2; D unclear. CDR3 length: 14 amino acids. Trimming took 4 bases from V and 1 from J, leaving 8 bases between them. The germline V gene encodes CDR1 SGHRS and CDR2 YFSETQ. The CDR3 nucleotides are TGCGCCAGCAGCCTTCCAGGGAACACCGGGGAGCTGTTTTTT. This translates into CASSLPGNTGELFF.

The chain links TRBV3-1 to TRBJ1-5; D is unresolved. CDR1 is LGHDT, CDR2 YNNKEL, per germline (reference sequence). The V end lost 0 bases, the J end lost 2 bases, and 11 bases lay between the germline ends. This CDR3 has 16 amino acids. CDR3 in DNA: TGTGCCAGCAGCCAAGACAGGTCCTTGGGCAATCAGCCCCAGCATTTT. It encodes CASSQDRSLGNQPQHF.

This clonotype was found many times. The chain combines TRBV6-1 with TRBJ1-4, with 9 bases aligning to TRBD1. The V gene's germline CDR1 is MNHNS and CDR2 SASEGT. With 6 bases clipped from V and 8 bases from J, the junction kept 10 bases outside the gene matches. The CDR3 is 15 amino acids. The CDR3 nucleotides are TGTGCCAGCAGCGTTACAGGGGGCCGGGGCGAAAAACTGTTTTTT. Translated, it gives CASSVTGGRGEKLFF.

The chain couples TRBV6-6 to TRBJ1-4, with D possibly TRBD1 on 5 matching bases. V was shortened by 5 bases and J by 3 bases, with 13 bases between the two germline ends. CDR3 length: 15 residues. The V gene's germline CDR1 is MNHNY and CDR2 SVGAGI (reference sequence). As DNA, the CDR3 is TGTGCCAGCAGTCACCGATCGGGACCTAATGAAAAACTGTTTTTT. Its translation is CASSHRSGPNEKLFF.

This clonotype occurred a few times. The CDR3 DNA follows: TGTGCCAGTAGTGTCGGACTAGCGGGGGGTACCATCTACGAGCAGTACTTC. Amino acids: CASSVGLAGGTIYEQYF. The J gene is TRBJ2-7, the V gene TRBV19; 14 nucleotides match TRBD2. The CDR3 is 17 amino acids. Trimming at V came to 5 bases and at J to 3 bases, leaving 9 bases not matched to a gene. CDR1 and CDR2 from the germline V gene are LNHDA and SQIVND (reference sequence).

The CDR3, as DNA: TGTGCCAGCAGCCAAAACCTAGTCGGCGCCTATGGCTACACCTTC. Encoded protein: CASSQNLVGAYGYTF. The chain uses TRBV3-1 and TRBJ1-2; D is uncertain. Trimming took 2 bases from V and 4 from J, leaving 14 bases between them. The CDR3 is 15 amino acids. Germline CDR1 LGHDT, CDR2 YNNKEL (reference sequence). The full variable domain, rest sourced from reference TRBV3-1 and TRBJ1-2, is DTAVSQTPKYLVTQMGNDKSIKCEQNLGHDTMYWYKQDSKKFLKIMFSYNNKELIINETVPNRFSPKSPDKAHLNLHINSLELGDSAVYFCASSQNLVGAYGYTFGSGTRLTVV.

Points on this clonotype: The junction and the germline gene differ at one end; a read error may be behind it. The DNA of the CDR3 is TGCGCCCGCAGCCCCCCGGACAGGAAGAACACTGAAGCTTTCTTT. As protein: CARSPPDRKNTEAFF. The V gene is TRBV5-1, the J gene TRBJ1-1; 7 bases agree with TRBD1. Germline V gives CDR1 SGHRS, CDR2 YFSETQ. The CDR3 sequence is 15 residues long.

The CDR3 region has the DNA TGTGCCAGCAGTCCTGGACTAGCGGGAGAGGGTGAGCAGTTCTTC. It is translated as CASSPGLAGEGEQFF. The genes are TRBV12-3 or TRBV12-4 and TRBJ2-5; TRBD2 matches 13 bases. The last part of the DNA fits TRBJ2-1 better; the J call may be wrong. CDR3 length: 15 residues.

This clonotype was detected only a few times. V and J are TRBV2 and TRBJ1-5; 8 nucleotides agree with TRBD1. The CDR3 spans 14 residues. Germline V gene sequence: CDR1 SNHLY, CDR2 FYNNEI. V shed 7 bases and J 4 bases; nucleotides not matched to a gene: 6. The CDR3 is CASTTTGVNQPQHF. CDR3 nucleotides: TGTGCCAGCACTACGACAGGGGTAAATCAGCCCCAGCATTTT.

This clonotype was seen only a few times. The chain joins TRBV29-1 to TRBJ2-1, with D possibly matching TRBD1 (5 bases). V was clipped by 4 bases and J by 5 bases, with 15 bases between them. Germline lookup yields CDR1 SQVTM and CDR2 ANQGSEA. The CDR3 covers 14 residues. The CDR3 DNA is TGCAGCGTTGGGTTGGGGCGGCGACACAATGAGCAGTTCTTC. The encoded protein is CSVGLGRRHNEQFF.

The J gene is TRBJ2-1, the V gene TRBV20-1; D is unclear. V was trimmed by 1 base and J by 7 bases, leaving 14 bases between them. CDR1 is DFQATT, CDR2 SNEGSKA, per germline (reference sequence). This CDR3 contains 14 residues. The CDR3 loop is CSARVMGLRNEQFF. In DNA, the CDR3 is TGCAGTGCTAGAGTGATGGGGTTAAGGAATGAGCAGTTCTTC.

This chain links TRBV12-3 or TRBV12-4 with TRBJ2-1; D gene ambiguous. The assigned J gene may be wrong: the sequence end matches TRBJ2-7 better. The CDR3 length is 13 residues. The CDR3 sequence: CASSLGMLGEQYF. CDR3 nucleotides: TGTGCCAGCAGTTTAGGCATGTTGGGCGAGCAGTACTTC.

The rearrangement links TRBV3-1 to TRBJ2-1, with 8 bases identical to TRBD2. The CDR3 spans 16 residues. After removal of 4 bases from V and 2 bases from J, the junction contained 7 bases not matched to a gene. Germline CDR1 and CDR2: LGHDT and YNNKEL (reference sequence). The CDR3 loop reads CASSPSAGVPYNEQFF. DNA for the CDR3: TGTGCCAGCAGCCCCTCAGCGGGAGTACCCTACAATGAGCAGTTCTTC.

This clonotype was detected a few times. The rearrangement uses TRBV6-6 and TRBJ2-5, with D possibly called TRBD1 or TRBD2 (6 bases each). Germline loops: CDR1 MNHNY, CDR2 SVGAGI (reference sequence). CDR3 length: 15 residues. Trimming left V 5 bases short and J 2 bases short, with 15 bases between. CDR3 bases: TGTGCCAGCAGTCTAGCAAAGGGGGGACAAGAGACCCAGTACTTC. This encodes CASSLAKGGQETQYF.